This is a list of T cell receptor beta chains from one sample in a study of T cell changes during pregnancy in multiple sclerosis. Data came from immunoSEQ multiplex PCR; TCRdb stores just in-frame clones and leaves some out. The table shows over 45,000 clones, with 85% to 90% occurring only once. The sample in question was CD4+ T cells from peripheral blood mononuclear cells, obtained in the first trimester of pregnancy. The receptors were gathered from a female donor with multiple sclerosis, enrolled in a pregnancy study. Each CDR3 is given with its conserved first and last residue. D genes are given only for firm matches. Some rows mark clone size as missing; the rest say once, few, many or name a class of expanded clone.

once | TRBD1 | TRBJ2-7 | TRBV19 | TGTGCCAGTAGTATAGTGGGACAGGGCTCCTACGAGCAGTACTTC | CASSIVGQGSYEQYF
- | TRBD1 | TRBJ2-2 | TRBV11-2 | TGTGCCAGCAGCTCGTACAGGGGACGCACCGGGGAGCTGTTTTTT | CASSSYRGRTGELFF
once | - | TRBJ1-1 | TRBV4-1 | TGCGCCAGCAGCTCCAGGGATCGTGGCACTGAAGCTTTCTTT | CASSSRDRGTEAFF
- | - | TRBJ2-1 | TRBV14 | TGTGCCAGCAGCCAAGTAAGGGGGAATGAGCAGTTCTTC | CASSQVRGNEQFF
once | TRBD2 | TRBJ2-3 | TRBV4-3 | TGCGCCAGCAGCCAAAGGTTAGCGGGGGCCTTCACAGATACGCAGTATTTT | CASSQRLAGAFTDTQYF
- | - | TRBJ2-1 | TRBV5-1 | TGCGCCAGCAGCTTGAATAAACCAGGGACTCGGAGTAATGAGCAGTTCTTC | CASSLNKPGTRSNEQFF
- | TRBD1 | TRBJ1-4 | TRBV2 | TGTGCCAGCAGAGGACAGGTCCAGCACGAAAAACTGTTTTTT | CASRGQVQHEKLFF
- | - | TRBJ1-2 | TRBV5-1 | TGCGCCAGCAGCGCAGCGGGACGGAACTATGGCTACACCTTC | CASSAAGRNYGYTF
once | - | TRBJ2-3 | TRBV6-4 | TGTGCCAGCAGTAATAGCGCAGGATTCACAGATACGCAGTATTTT | CASSNSAGFTDTQYF
- | - | TRBJ1-6 | TRBV7-8 | TGTGCCAGCAGCTTAGCAGGGGTCATTACTTATAATTCACCCCTCCACTTT | CASSLAGVITYNSPLHF
- | TRBD1 | TRBJ1-1 | TRBV7-9 | TGTGCCAGCAGCTTAGCAGGGACAGGGGGAGCTGAAGCTTTCTTT | CASSLAGTGGAEAFF
- | TRBD2 | TRBJ2-1 | TRBV7-2 | TGTGCCAGCAGCGTAATGACTAGCGGGAGCAATGAGCAGTTCTTC | CASSVMTSGSNEQFF
- | TRBD1 | TRBJ2-7 | TRBV10-3 | TGTGCCATCAGTAGACCCTCGGGACAGGGCCGCGAGCAGTACTTC | CAISRPSGQGREQYF
- | - | TRBJ2-3 | TRBV4-1 | TGCGCCAGCAGCCAGACCGGGTCGATCCCCACGCAGTATTTT | CASSQTGSIPTQYF
- | - | TRBJ1-1 | TRBV11-3 | TGTGCCAGCAGCCGGGGGGGGAAGGCGAACACTGAAGCTTTCTTT | CASSRGGKANTEAFF
- | - | TRBJ2-6 | TRBV7-9 | TGTGCCAAGACACAGGGTACTGGGGCCAACGTCCTGACTTTC | CAKTQGTGANVLTF
once | - | TRBJ1-3 | TRBV7-2 | TGTGCCAGCAGCACCACAGGTGTCTCTGGAAACACCATATATTTT | CASSTTGVSGNTIYF
- | TRBD1 | TRBJ2-4 | TRBV11-1 | TGTGCCAGCAGCTTAGGAGGAGGGACAGGGGAAAGCATTCAGTACTTC | CASSLGGGTGESIQYF
- | TRBD2 | TRBJ2-5 | TRBV27 | TGTGCCAGCAGTTTAACTGGTGTGGGGACTAGATTGGAGACCCAGTACTTC | CASSLTGVGTRLETQYF
- | TRBD2 | TRBJ2-3 | TRBV5-1 | TGCGCCAGCAGCTTGGATTCCCTAGCGGGAGTTGGAGATACGCAGTATTTT | CASSLDSLAGVGDTQYF
- | TRBD2 | TRBJ2-3 | TRBV6-5 | TGTGCCAGCAGTTACGGGACTAGAGGTACGCAGTATTTT | CASSYGTRGTQYF
- | - | TRBJ2-5 | TRBV7-8 | TGTGCCAGCAGCTTTTCATTGGGCTCCCAAGAGACCCAGTACTTC | CASSFSLGSQETQYF
- | - | TRBJ1-5 | TRBV11-2 | TGTGCCAGCAGCTTGGGGAGTAGCAATCAGCCCCAGCATTTT | CASSLGSSNQPQHF
- | TRBD2 | TRBJ2-1 | TRBV7-2 | TGTGCCAGCAGCGTAAGCGGGATCGGACTCAATGAGCAGTTCTTC | CASSVSGIGLNEQFF
- | TRBD1 | TRBJ1-2 | TRBV5-1 | TGCGCCAGCAGCTTGATTAAGAAGGACAGGGCGCATGGCTACACCTTC | CASSLIKKDRAHGYTF
- | TRBD2 | TRBJ2-5 | TRBV19 | TGTGCCAGTCGGCCTAGCGGGGGGGTATCGGAGACCCAGTACTTC | CASRPSGGVSETQYF
- | TRBD2 | TRBJ2-5 | TRBV5-6 | TGTGCCAGCAGCCAAGCGGGGGGAAAAGAGACCCAGTACTTC | CASSQAGGKETQYF
- | TRBD2 | TRBJ2-7 | TRBV7-9 | TGTGCCAGCAGCTTAGCCGGGGGGGCTCGCTCCTACGAGCAGTACTTC | CASSLAGGARSYEQYF
- | TRBD2 | TRBJ2-3 | TRBV6-1 | TGTGCCAGCAGACGACTAGCGGGGACCACAGATACGCAGTATTTT | CASRRLAGTTDTQYF
- | TRBD1 | TRBJ2-1 | TRBV5-1 | TGCGCCAGCAGCTTGGGGGACAGCTACAATGAGCAGTTCTTC | CASSLGDSYNEQFF
- | - | TRBJ1-3 | TRBV9 | TGTGCCAGCAGCGTAGGAGCAGGGGTGGGAAACACCATATATTTT | CASSVGAGVGNTIYF
- | - | TRBJ2-1 | TRBV5-1 | TGCGCCAGCAGCTTGGCAGGGGTAGAGCAGTTCTTC | CASSLAGVEQFF
- | TRBD2 | TRBJ2-2 | TRBV7-2 | TGTGCCAGCAGCTTAAGACTCGGGACTAGCGGTAGCACCGGGGAGCTGTTTTTT | CASSLRLGTSGSTGELFF